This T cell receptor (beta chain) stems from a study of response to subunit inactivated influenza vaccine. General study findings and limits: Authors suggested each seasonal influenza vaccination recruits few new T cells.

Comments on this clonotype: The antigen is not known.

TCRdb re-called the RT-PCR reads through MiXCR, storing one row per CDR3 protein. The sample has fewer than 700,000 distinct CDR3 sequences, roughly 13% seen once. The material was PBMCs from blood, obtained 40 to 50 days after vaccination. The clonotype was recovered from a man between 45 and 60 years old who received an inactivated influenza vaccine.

The CDR3 DNA sequence: TGCAGTGCTAGAGATTTTTCTAGCTCCTACGAGCAGTACTTC. Amino acids: CSARDFSSSYEQYF. The chain recombines TRBV20-1 with TRBJ2-7; D is unclear. CDR3 size: 14 residues. Germline assignment: CDR1 DFQATT and CDR2 SNEGSKA (reference sequence). V was cut by 0 bases and J by 0 bases, with 9 bases left in between.